These 24 T cell receptor beta chains came from one sample sequenced in a study of blood T cell repertoires in COVID-19. Sequenced by immunoSEQ multiplex PCR; TCRdb stores in-frame clones only, minus some. The table lists 85,000 to 90,000 clones, roughly 83% of them singletons. Sequenced: peripheral blood. These TCRs come from a human donor in a cohort sampled during active COVID-19.

V gene TRBV2 combines with J gene TRBJ2-7, with TRBD1 identical over 9 bases. CDR1 is SNHLY, CDR2 FYNNEI, per germline. V shed 6 bases and J 2 bases; nucleotides not matched to a gene: 5. The CDR3 has 14 residues. In nucleotides, the CDR3 is TGTGCCAGCAGGTGGGGACAGGGACCCTACGAGCAGTACTTC. Its protein product is CASRWGQGPYEQYF.

This clone was observed a few times. The chain has TRBV4-1 and TRBJ2-1; TRBD2 matches at 9 bases. From germline, CDR1 is MGHRA and CDR2 YSYEKL. The CDR3 covers 16 residues. V lost 6 bases, J lost 8 bases, and 14 bases stayed unmatched. CDR3 sequence (DNA): TGCGCCAGCAGAGAAGCGGGGGGTCGCACGGTGGATGAGCAGTTCTTC. This translates into CASREAGGRTVDEQFF.

The rearrangement uses TRBV5-1 and TRBJ2-1; 7 nucleotides align to TRBD1. Trimming cost V 0 bases and J 8 bases; bases outside gene matches: 8. Germline CDR1 reads SGHRS; CDR2 reads YFSETQ. CDR3 length equals 15 residues. The DNA for the CDR3 is TGCGCCAGCAGCTTGGTAGGGGGCCCCCCCGATGAGCAGTTCTTC. This encodes CASSLVGGPPDEQFF.

The V and J genes are TRBV18 and TRBJ2-7; D call uncertain. The V gene lost 1 base and the J gene lost 2 bases, with 9 bases spanning the gap. Germline V gene sequence: CDR1 KGHSH, CDR2 LQKENI. The CDR3 spans 14 residues. The CDR3 is CASSPLGRTYEQYF. The DNA of the CDR3 is TGTGCCAGCTCACCACTGGGCAGAACCTACGAGCAGTACTTC.

This chain connects TRBV19 to TRBJ2-1; TRBD2 agrees at 8 bases. Trimming took 3 bases from V and 2 from J; bases not matched to a gene: 6. Germline V gene lookup returns CDR1 LNHDA and CDR2 SQIVND (reference sequence). The CDR3 runs to 16 residues. CDR3 residues: CASSISQRGPYNEQFF. For the CDR3, the DNA is TGTGCCAGTAGTATTAGCCAGCGGGGGCCCTACAATGAGCAGTTCTTC.

The J gene is TRBJ1-5, the V gene TRBV4-1, with 7 nucleotides matching TRBD1. CDR3 size: 17 residues. Per the germline V gene, CDR1 is MGHRA and CDR2 is YSYEKL. Germline trimming cut 2 bases from V and 7 bases from J; bases unmatched to any gene: 14. The CDR3 reads CASSQLTTGDSRQPQHF. The CDR3 region has the DNA TGCGCCAGCAGCCAACTCACTACAGGGGATTCGAGGCAGCCCCAGCATTTT.

The rearrangement uses TRBV6-2 or TRBV6-3 and TRBJ1-5; TRBD1 might be the D (6 bases). V shed 3 bases and J shed 0 bases, with 12 bases lying between them. From germline, CDR1 is MNHEY and CDR2 SVGEGT. CDR3 length: 16 amino acids. The CDR3 DNA reads TGTGCCAGCAGTTATGGACAGACTTATAGCAATCAGCCCCAGCATTTT. Its translation is CASSYGQTYSNQPQHF.

The rearrangement uses TRBV7-8 and TRBJ1-6, with 8 positions matching TRBD1. V shed 5 bases and J 1 base; nucleotides not matched to a gene: 10. The CDR3 is 18 residues long. Germline V gene lookup returns CDR1 SGHVS and CDR2 FQNEAQ. Here the CDR3 DNA reads TGTGCCAGCAGCGTTCGCAGGGGGCAAAGGTCCTATAATTCACCCCTCCACTTT. It translates to CASSVRRGQRSYNSPLHF.

For this clone: The sample holds other DNA sequences that translate to the same CDR3. This chain links TRBV28 with TRBJ1-2; 11 nucleotides match TRBD1. Trimming at V came to 5 bases and at J to 5 bases, leaving 7 bases not matched to a gene. The CDR3 contains 15 residues. CDR1 is MDHEN, CDR2 SYDVKM, per germline. CDR3 sequence (DNA): TGTGCCAGCAGTCTGGGGACAGGGGGGGGGTATGGCTACACCTTC. Residues: CASSLGTGGGYGYTF.

V usage is TRBV4-1 and J usage is TRBJ2-3; 8 nucleotides match TRBD2. CDR1 is MGHRA and CDR2 is YSYEKL in the germline V gene. The ends lost 3 bases at V and 4 bases at J; junction bases unmatched: 3. This CDR3 has 14 residues. The CDR3 protein is CASSQATSADTQYF. In DNA, the CDR3 is TGCGCCAGCAGCCAGGCGACTAGCGCAGATACGCAGTATTTT.

The DNA for the CDR3 is TGTGCCAGCAGTGCTATAGCGGGAGGGGGCTACAATGAGCAGTTCTTC. Amino acids: CASSAIAGGGYNEQFF. The gene calls are TRBV6-4 and TRBJ2-1, with 11 positions matching TRBD2. The V gene end was trimmed by 4 bases and the J gene end by 3 bases; junction bases not matched to a gene: 5. Germline loops: CDR1 MRHNA, CDR2 SNTAGT. This CDR3 has 16 residues.

This rearrangement joins TRBV27 to TRBJ2-6, with 8 bases fitting TRBD2. This CDR3 spans 17 amino acids. V lost 5 bases to trimming and J lost 0 bases; unmatched junction nucleotides: 6. Germline-derived CDR1 and CDR2 are MNHEY and SMNVEV (reference sequence). The CDR3 loop reads CASSAGGRFSGANVLTF. In DNA form, the CDR3 reads TGTGCCAGCAGTGCGGGGGGACGGTTCTCTGGGGCCAACGTCCTGACTTTC.

The CDR3 bases are TGTGCCAGCAGCCTTTTCGGCGGGAGCTCCTACAATGAGCAGTTCTTC. Protein: CASSLFGGSSYNEQFF. The rearrangement joins TRBV27 to TRBJ2-1; 7 bases are shared with TRBD2. This CDR3 is built from 16 residues. The germline gives CDR1 MNHEY, CDR2 SMNVEV (reference sequence). With 6 bases clipped from V and 0 bases from J, the junction kept 8 bases outside the gene matches.

The chain has TRBV9 and TRBJ2-7, with D possibly matching TRBD1 (6 bases). Trimming left V 4 bases short and J 5 bases short, with 16 bases between. In germline, CDR1 is SGDLS, CDR2 YYNGEE. The CDR3 is made up of 14 amino acids. The CDR3 loop reads CASSSRDIMNEQYF. CDR3 sequence (DNA): TGTGCCAGCAGCTCACGGGACATAATGAACGAGCAGTACTTC.

V and J are TRBV10-2 and TRBJ2-5, with TRBD2 matching over 7 bases. The CDR3 runs 13 residues. Germline trimming cut 7 bases from V and 5 bases from J; bases unmatched to any gene: 7. Germline CDR1 is WSHSY and CDR2 is SAAADI. The CDR3 sequence is CASTGGGGETQYF. CDR3 nucleotide sequence: TGCGCCAGCACCGGCGGGGGAGGGGAGACCCAGTACTTC.

The chain links TRBV27 to TRBJ2-2; weak D call: TRBD2 (5 bases). Between the trimmed V and J ends, which lost 6 bases and 1 base, there was a span of 9 bases. CDR1 is MNHEY and CDR2 is SMNVEV in the germline V gene (reference sequence). This CDR3 region has 14 residues. This CDR3 reads CASRSGLNTGELFF. CDR3 sequence (DNA): TGTGCCAGCAGGTCCGGACTGAACACCGGGGAGCTGTTTTTT.

The chain employs TRBV4-3 and TRBJ1-4; 10 nucleotides agree with TRBD1. Germline V gene sequence: CDR1 LGHNA, CDR2 YSLEER. The V gene end was trimmed by 5 bases and the J gene end by 7 bases; junction bases not matched to a gene: 10. The CDR3 has 16 residues. The CDR3 nucleotides are TGCGCCAGCAGCACCCATGTTGGGACAGGGGTTGAAAAACTGTTTTTT. Translated, it gives CASSTHVGTGVEKLFF.

This chain links TRBV4-3 with TRBJ1-4; D might be TRBD1 (5 bases). This CDR3 has 14 residues. Germline assignment: CDR1 LGHNA and CDR2 YSLEER. V was shortened by 4 bases and J by 8 bases, with 14 bases between the two germline ends. This CDR3 reads CASSPGLADEKLFF. CDR3 sequence (DNA): TGCGCCAGCAGCCCGGGACTGGCTGACGAAAAACTGTTTTTT.

The V and J genes are TRBV28 and TRBJ2-7, with a possible D match to TRBD1 (5 bases). V gave up 3 bases and J gave up 0 bases, with 12 bases separating them. The CDR3 runs to 15 residues. CDR1 is MDHEN and CDR2 is SYDVKM in the germline V gene. CDR3 amino acids: CASSFPGMSSYEQYF. The DNA for the CDR3 is TGTGCCAGCAGTTTTCCAGGGATGAGCTCCTACGAGCAGTACTTC.

This chain links TRBV7-9 with TRBJ1-1, with 8 nucleotides matching TRBD1. The germline V gene has CDR1 SEHNR and CDR2 FQNEAQ (reference sequence). The CDR3 is 13 residues long. The V and J ends lost 8 bases and 2 bases, in that order; junction bases with no gene match: 4. The CDR3 spells CASETGDNTEAFF. The CDR3 DNA is TGTGCCAGCGAGACAGGGGACAACACTGAAGCTTTCTTT.

The chain couples TRBV19 to TRBJ1-2, with a weak D call TRBD1 (6 bases). Germline CDR1 is LNHDA and CDR2 is SQIVND (reference sequence). V was shortened by 4 bases and J by 7 bases, with 19 bases between the two germline ends. The CDR3 runs 15 residues. Here the CDR3 DNA reads TGTGCCAGTAGTAGTCCACAGGGAAGGTCGGCTGGCTACACCTTC. Translated, it gives CASSSPQGRSAGYTF.

This chain uses TRBV3-1 (or the pseudogene TRBV3-2) with TRBJ1-1; the D gene is possibly TRBD1 (5 bases). The V and J ends lost 1 base and 8 bases respectively, with 17 bases between them. From germline, CDR1 is LGHDT and CDR2 YNNKEL (reference sequence). This CDR3 is 15 amino acids long. The CDR3 sequence is CASSQAQAGRLEAFF. Written as DNA, the CDR3 is TGTGCCAGCAGCCAAGCACAGGCCGGCCGCTTAGAAGCTTTCTTT.

CDR3 coding DNA: TGTGCCAGCAGCTCCCCGGGACTCTCCTACGAGCAGTACTTC. Residues: CASSSPGLSYEQYF. The chain has TRBV7-2 and TRBJ2-7, with D possibly being TRBD2 (6 bases). CDR3 size: 14 residues. The germline V and J ends were trimmed by 4 bases and 0 bases, with 10 bases remaining between them. Per germline, CDR1 SGHTA and CDR2 FQGNSA.

CDR3 in DNA: TGTGCCAGCAGTTACCAGGGACTAGCAGCCGGGGAGCTGTTTTTT. Translating it yields CASSYQGLAAGELFF. The rearrangement links TRBV6-2 or TRBV6-3 to TRBJ2-2; 9 bases line up with TRBD2. Germline V lookup: CDR1 MNHEY, CDR2 SVGEGT. This CDR3 is 15 amino acids long. After removal of 2 bases from V and 6 bases from J, the junction contained 4 bases not matched to a gene.